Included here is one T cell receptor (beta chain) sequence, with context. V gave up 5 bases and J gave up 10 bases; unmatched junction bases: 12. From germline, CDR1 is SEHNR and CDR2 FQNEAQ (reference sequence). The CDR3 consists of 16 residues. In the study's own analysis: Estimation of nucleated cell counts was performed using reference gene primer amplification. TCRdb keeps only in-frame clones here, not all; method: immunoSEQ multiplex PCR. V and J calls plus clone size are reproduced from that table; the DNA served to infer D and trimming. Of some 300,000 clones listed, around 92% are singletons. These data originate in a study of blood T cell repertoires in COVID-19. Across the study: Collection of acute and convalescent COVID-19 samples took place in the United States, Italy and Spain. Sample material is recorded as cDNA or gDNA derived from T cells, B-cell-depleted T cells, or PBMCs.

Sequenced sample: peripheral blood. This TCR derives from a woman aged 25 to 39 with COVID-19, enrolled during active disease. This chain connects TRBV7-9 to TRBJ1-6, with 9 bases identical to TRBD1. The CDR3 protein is CASSREQGANRSPLHF. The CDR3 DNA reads TGTGCCAGCAGCCGCGAACAGGGGGCAAATCGATCACCCCTCCACTTT.